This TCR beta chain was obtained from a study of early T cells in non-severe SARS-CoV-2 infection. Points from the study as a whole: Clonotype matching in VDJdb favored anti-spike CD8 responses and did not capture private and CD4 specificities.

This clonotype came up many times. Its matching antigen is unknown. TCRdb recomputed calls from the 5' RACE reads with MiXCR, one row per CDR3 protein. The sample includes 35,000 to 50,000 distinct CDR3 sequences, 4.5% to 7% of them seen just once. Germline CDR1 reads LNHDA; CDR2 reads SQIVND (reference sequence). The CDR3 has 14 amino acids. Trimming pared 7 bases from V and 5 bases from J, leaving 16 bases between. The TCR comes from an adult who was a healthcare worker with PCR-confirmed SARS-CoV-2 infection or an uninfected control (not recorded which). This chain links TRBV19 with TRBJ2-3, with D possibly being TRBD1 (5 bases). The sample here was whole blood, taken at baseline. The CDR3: CASTPAGPRDTQYF. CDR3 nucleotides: TGTGCCAGTACCCCCGCAGGGCCCAGAGATACGCAGTATTTT.